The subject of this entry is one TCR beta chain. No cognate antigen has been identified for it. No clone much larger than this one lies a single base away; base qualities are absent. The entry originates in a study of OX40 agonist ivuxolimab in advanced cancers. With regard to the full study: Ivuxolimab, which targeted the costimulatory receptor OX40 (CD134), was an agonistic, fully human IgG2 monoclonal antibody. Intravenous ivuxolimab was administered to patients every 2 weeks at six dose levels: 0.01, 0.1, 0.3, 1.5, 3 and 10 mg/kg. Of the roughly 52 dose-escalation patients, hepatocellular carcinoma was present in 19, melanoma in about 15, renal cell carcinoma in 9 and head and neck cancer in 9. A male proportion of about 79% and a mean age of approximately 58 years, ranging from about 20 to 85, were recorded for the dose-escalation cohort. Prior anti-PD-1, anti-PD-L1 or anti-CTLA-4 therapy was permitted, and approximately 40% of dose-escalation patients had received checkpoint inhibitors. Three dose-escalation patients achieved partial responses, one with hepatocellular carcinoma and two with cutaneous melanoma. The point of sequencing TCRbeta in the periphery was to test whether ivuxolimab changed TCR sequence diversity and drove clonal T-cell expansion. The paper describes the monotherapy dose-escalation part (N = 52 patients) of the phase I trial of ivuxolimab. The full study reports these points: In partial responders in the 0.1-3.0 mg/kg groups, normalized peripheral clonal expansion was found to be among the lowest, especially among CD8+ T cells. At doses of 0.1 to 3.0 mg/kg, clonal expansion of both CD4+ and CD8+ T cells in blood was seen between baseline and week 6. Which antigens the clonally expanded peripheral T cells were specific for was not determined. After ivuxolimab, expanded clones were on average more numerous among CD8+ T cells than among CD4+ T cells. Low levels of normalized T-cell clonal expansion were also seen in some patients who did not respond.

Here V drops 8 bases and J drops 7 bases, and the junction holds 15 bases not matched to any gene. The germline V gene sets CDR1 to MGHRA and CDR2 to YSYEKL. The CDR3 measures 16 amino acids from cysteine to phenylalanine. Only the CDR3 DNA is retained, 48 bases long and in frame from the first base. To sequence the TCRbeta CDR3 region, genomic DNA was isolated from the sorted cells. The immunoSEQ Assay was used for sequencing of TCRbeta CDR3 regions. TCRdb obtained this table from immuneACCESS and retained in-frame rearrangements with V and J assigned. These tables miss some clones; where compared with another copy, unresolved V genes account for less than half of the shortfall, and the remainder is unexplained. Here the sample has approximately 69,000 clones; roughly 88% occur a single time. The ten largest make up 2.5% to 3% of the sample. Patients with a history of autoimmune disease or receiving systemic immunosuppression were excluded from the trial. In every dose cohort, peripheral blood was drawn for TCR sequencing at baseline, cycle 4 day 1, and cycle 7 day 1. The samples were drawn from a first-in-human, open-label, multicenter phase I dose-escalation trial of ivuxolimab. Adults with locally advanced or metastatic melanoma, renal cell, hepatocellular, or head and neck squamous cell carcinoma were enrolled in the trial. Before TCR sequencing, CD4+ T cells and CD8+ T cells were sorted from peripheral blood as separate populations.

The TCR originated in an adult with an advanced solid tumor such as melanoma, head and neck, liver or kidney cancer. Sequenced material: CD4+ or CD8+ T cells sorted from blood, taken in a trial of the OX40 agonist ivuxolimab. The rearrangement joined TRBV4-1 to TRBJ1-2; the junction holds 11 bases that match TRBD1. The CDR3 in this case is CASATGGTGGLGGYTF. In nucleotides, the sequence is TGCGCCAGCGCCACCGGGGGGACAGGGGGACTAGGTGGCTACACCTTC.